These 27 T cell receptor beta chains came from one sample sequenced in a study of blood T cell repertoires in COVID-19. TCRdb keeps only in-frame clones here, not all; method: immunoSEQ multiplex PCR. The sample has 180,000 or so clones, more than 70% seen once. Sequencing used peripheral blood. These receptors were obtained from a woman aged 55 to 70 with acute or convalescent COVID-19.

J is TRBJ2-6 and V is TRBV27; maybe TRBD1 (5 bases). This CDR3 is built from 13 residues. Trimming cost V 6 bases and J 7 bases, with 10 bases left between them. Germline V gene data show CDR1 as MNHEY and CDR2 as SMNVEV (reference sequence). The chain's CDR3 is CASRPDNANVLTF. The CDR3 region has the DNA TGTGCCAGCAGGCCGGACAATGCCAACGTCCTGACTTTC.

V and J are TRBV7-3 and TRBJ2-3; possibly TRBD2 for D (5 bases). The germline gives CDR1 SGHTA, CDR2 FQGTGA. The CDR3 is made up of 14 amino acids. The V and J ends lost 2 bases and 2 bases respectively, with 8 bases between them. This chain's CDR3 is CASSLAGNTDTQYF. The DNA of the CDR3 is TGTGCCAGCAGCTTAGCCGGGAACACAGATACGCAGTATTTT.

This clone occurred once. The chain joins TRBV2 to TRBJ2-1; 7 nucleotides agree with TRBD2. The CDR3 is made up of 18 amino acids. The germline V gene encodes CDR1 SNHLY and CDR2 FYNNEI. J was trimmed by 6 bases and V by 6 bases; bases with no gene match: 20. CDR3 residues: CASSLLRSPGGSRNEQFF. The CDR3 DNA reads TGTGCCAGCAGCCTCCTGAGGTCCCCGGGAGGTAGCCGCAATGAGCAGTTCTTC.

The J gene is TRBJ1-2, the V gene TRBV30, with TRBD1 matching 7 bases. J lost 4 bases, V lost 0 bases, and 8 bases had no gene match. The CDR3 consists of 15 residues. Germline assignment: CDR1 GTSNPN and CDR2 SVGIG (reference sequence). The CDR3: CAWSVPTGTSYGYTF. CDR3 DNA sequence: TGTGCCTGGAGTGTTCCGACAGGGACTAGCTATGGCTACACCTTC.

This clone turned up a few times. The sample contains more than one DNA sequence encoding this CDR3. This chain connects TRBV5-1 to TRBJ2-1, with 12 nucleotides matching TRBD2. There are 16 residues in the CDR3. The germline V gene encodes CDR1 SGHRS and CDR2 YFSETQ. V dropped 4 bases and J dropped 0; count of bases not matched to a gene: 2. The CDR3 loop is CASSLTSGSSYNEQFF. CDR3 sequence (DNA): TGCGCCAGCAGCCTGACTAGCGGGAGCTCCTACAATGAGCAGTTCTTC.

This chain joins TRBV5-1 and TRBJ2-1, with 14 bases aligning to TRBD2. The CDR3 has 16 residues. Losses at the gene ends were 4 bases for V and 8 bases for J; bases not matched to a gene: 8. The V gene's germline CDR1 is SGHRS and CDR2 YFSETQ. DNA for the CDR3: TGCGCCAGCAGCATTGGGACTAGCGGGAGTATAGATGAGCAGTTCTTC. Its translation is CASSIGTSGSIDEQFF.

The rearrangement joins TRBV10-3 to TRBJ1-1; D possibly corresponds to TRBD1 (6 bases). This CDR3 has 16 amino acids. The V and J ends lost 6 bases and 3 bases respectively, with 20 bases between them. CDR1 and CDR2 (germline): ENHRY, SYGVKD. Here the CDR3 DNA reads TGTGCCATCAGCTCGATGAGCGGGGGCGCCGACACTGAAGCTTTCTTT. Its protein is CAISSMSGGADTEAFF.

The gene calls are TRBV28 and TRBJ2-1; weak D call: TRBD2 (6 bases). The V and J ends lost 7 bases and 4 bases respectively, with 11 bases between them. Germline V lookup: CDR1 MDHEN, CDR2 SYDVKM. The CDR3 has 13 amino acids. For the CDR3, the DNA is TGTGCCAGCAATAGCGGACAATACAATGAGCAGTTCTTC. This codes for CASNSGQYNEQFF.

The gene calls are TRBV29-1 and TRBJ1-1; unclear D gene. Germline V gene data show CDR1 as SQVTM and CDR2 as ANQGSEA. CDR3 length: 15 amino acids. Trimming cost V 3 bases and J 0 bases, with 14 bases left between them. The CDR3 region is CSVDFGVGMNTEAFF. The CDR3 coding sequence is TGCAGCGTTGATTTCGGGGTGGGGATGAACACTGAAGCTTTCTTT.

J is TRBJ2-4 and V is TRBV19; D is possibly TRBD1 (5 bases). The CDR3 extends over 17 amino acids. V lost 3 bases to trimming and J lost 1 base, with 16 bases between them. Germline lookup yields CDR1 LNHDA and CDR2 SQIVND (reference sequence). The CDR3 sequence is CASSIPQGLGAKNIQYF. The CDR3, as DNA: TGTGCCAGTAGTATTCCCCAGGGCCTAGGGGCCAAAAACATTCAGTACTTC.

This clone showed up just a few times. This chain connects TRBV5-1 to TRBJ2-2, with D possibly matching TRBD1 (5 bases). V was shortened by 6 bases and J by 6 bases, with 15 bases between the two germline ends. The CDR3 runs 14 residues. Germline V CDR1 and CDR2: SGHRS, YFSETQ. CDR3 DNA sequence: TGCGCCAGCACCCGAGAAGGGGCGCCCGGGGAGCTGTTTTTT. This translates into CASTREGAPGELFF.

CDR3 sequence: CASSRGGITEAFF. In DNA, the CDR3 is TGTGCCAGCAGCCGGGGGGGTATCACTGAAGCTTTCTTT. The chain combines TRBV11-2 with TRBJ1-1; TRBD1 might be the D (5 bases). This CDR3 contains 13 residues. Germline lookup yields CDR1 SGHAT and CDR2 FQNNGV. Trimming removed 5 bases from V and 4 bases from J, with 11 bases in between. The whole variable domain, filled in from reference TRBV11-2 and TRBJ1-1, reads EAGVAQSPRYKIIEKRQSVAFWCNPISGHATLYWYQQILGQGPKLLIQFQNNGVVDDSQLPKDRFSAERLKGVDSTLKIQPAKLEDSAVYLCASSRGGITEAFFGQGTRLTVV.

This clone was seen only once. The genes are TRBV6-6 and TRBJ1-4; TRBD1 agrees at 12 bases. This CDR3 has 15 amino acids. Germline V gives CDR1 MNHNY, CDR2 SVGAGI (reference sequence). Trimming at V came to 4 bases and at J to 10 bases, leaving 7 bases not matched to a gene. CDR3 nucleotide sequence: TGTGCCAGCAGTTGGCCCGGGACAGGGGGCGGAAAACTGTTTTTT. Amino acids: CASSWPGTGGGKLFF.

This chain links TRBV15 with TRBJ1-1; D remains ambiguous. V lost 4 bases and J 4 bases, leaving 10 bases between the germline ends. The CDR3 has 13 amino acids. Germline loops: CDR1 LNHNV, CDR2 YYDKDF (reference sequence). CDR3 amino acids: CATSTQTGTEAFF. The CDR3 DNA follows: TGTGCCACCAGCACCCAAACGGGCACTGAAGCTTTCTTT.

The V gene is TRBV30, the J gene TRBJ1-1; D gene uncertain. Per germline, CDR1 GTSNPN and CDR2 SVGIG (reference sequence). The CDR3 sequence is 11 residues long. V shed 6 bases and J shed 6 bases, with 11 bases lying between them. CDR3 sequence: CACRRGSEAFF. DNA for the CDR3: TGTGCCTGCCGCCGAGGATCTGAAGCTTTCTTT.

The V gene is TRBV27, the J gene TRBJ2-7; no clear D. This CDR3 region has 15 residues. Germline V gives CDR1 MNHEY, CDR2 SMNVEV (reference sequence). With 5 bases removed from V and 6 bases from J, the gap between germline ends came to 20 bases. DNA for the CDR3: TGTGCCAGCAGTGATACCGGCCAGGCCCTGGGCGAGCAGTACTTC. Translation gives CASSDTGQALGEQYF.

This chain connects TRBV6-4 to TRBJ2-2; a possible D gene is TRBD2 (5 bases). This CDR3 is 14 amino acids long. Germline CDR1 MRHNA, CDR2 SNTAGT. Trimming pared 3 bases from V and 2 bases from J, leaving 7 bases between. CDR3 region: CASSESGNTGELFF. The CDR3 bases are TGTGCCAGCAGTGAAAGCGGCAACACCGGGGAGCTGTTTTTT.

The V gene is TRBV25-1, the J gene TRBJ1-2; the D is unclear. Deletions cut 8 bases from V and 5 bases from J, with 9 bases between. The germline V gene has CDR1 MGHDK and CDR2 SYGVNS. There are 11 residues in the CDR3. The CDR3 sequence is CASESVYGYTF. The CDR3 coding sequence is TGTGCCAGCGAATCAGTATATGGCTACACCTTC.

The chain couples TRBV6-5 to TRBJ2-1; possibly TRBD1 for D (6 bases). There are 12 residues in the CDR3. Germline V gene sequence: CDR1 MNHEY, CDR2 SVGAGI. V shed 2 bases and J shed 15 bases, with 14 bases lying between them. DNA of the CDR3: TGTGCCAGCAGTTACCTCGACTGGGGGCTGTTCTTC. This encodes CASSYLDWGLFF.

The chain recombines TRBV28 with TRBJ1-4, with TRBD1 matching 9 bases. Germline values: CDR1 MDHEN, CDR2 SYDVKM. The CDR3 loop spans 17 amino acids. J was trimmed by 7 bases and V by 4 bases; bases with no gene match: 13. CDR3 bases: TGTGCCAGCAGTTGGGACAGGGAGGCCTTCAGGGGTGAAAAACTGTTTTTT. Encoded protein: CASSWDREAFRGEKLFF.

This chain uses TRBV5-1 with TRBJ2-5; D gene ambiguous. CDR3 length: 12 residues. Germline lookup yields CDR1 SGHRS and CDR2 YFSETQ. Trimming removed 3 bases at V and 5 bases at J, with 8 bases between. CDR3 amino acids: CASSYQMETQYF. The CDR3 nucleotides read TGCGCCAGCAGCTACCAGATGGAGACCCAGTACTTC.

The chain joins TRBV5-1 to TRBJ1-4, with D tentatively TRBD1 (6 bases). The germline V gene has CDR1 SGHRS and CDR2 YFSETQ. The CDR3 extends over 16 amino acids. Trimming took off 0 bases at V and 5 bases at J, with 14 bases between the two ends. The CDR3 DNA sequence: TGCGCCAGCAGCTTGGGGGCCAGGGGTTTCAATGAAAAACTGTTTTTT. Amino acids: CASSLGARGFNEKLFF.

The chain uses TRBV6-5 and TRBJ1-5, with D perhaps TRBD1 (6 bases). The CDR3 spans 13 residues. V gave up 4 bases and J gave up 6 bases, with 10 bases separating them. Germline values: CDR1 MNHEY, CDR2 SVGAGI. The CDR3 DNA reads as TGTGCCAGCAGTTTGGGGGCGGTTCAGCCCCAGCATTTT. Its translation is CASSLGAVQPQHF.

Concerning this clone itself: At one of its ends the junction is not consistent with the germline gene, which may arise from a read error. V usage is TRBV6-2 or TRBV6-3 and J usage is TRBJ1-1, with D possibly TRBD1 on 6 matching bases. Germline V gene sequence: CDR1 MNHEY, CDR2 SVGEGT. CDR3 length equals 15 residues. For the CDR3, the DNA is TGTGCCAGCAGTGACTCAACAGGGATGAACACTGAAGCTTTCTTT. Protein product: CASSDSTGMNTEAFF.

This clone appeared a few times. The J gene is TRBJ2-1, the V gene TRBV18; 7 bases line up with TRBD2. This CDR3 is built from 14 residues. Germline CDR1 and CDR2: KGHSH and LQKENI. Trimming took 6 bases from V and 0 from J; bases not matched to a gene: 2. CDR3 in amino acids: CASSVAGSYNEQFF. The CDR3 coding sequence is TGTGCCAGCTCGGTAGCGGGCTCCTACAATGAGCAGTTCTTC.

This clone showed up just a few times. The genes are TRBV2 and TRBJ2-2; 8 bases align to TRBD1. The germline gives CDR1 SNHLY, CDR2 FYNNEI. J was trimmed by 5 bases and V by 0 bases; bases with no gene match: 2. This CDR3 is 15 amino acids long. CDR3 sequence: CASSEARTGTGELFF. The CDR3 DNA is TGTGCCAGCAGTGAAGCGAGGACAGGGACCGGGGAGCTGTTTTTT.

The CDR3 coding sequence is TGTGCCAGCAGGACAGAGAATAATTCACCCCTCCACTTT. It encodes CASRTENNSPLHF. V gene TRBV6-5 combines with J gene TRBJ1-6; weak D call: TRBD1 (5 bases). Germline lookup yields CDR1 MNHEY and CDR2 SVGAGI. This CDR3 contains 13 residues. V gave up 6 bases and J gave up 5 bases, with 8 bases separating them.